The clone carrying this T cell receptor beta chain was detected ten times or more. Its antigen is as yet unknown. TCRdb reprocessed the 5' RACE reads via MiXCR and lists one record per CDR3 protein. The sample has more than 75,000 distinct CDR3 sequences, 3% to 4% seen once; the top ten hold around 3.2%. The record originates from a study of neurological immune-mediated disorders. Study summary: Of approximately 35 multiple sclerosis patients, roughly 30 were relapsing-remitting and 3 secondary progressive. General observations from the study: One related-CDR3 cluster, found by phylogenetic grouping, held repertoires of 18 of 34 multiple sclerosis patients and is a possible signature.

This CDR3 contains 17 residues. The ends lost 4 bases at V and 6 bases at J; junction bases unmatched: 14. Germline CDR1 is SGHRS and CDR2 is YFSETQ. The sample taken for sequencing was PBMCs. The rearrangement links TRBV5-1 to TRBJ2-1; 9 bases line up with TRBD1. This TCR derives from a woman aged 45 to 65 with multiple sclerosis. The CDR3 nucleotides are TGCGCCAGCAGCCCAAAACCGGGACAGGGTTTTCGCAATGAGCAGTTCTTC. This sequence encodes CASSPKPGQGFRNEQFF.